This T cell receptor (beta chain) derives from a study of blood T cell repertoires in COVID-19. For the study at large: COVID-19 samples, acute and convalescent, were from the United States, Italy and Spain. Sources were T cells, B-cell-depleted T cells, or PBMCs; the material itself was cDNA or gDNA.

V was pared by 3 bases and J by 5 bases, with 4 bases of the junction left unmatched. Germline CDR1 and CDR2: MRHNA and SNTAGT. The CDR3 runs to 14 residues. Per the study methods: Amplification with reference gene primers provided the estimates of nucleated cell counts. The protocol was immunoSEQ multiplex PCR, while the TCRdb copy is restricted to in-frame clones and leaves out a portion. V and J calls and clone size follow that table, whereas D and trimming were derived from the DNA. Among about 33,000 clones listed, 91% were seen once. This chain uses TRBV6-4 with TRBJ1-1; 9 positions match TRBD1. The TCR sequence derives from a human donor with active COVID-19. The donor label of this sample is uncertain. Sequenced sample: peripheral blood. The CDR3 bases are TGTGCCAGCAGTGAAACGGACAGGGGAACTGAAGCTTTCTTT. Translating it yields CASSETDRGTEAFF.